This T cell receptor beta chain emerged from a study of blood T cell repertoires in COVID-19. Study-wide background: Acute-phase and convalescent COVID-19 samples originated in the United States, Italy and Spain. Sources were T cells, B-cell-depleted T cells, or PBMCs; the material itself was cDNA or gDNA.

Methods used by the authors: It was from reference gene primer amplification that nucleated cell counts were estimated. Some clones are missing from TCRdb's copy, which holds only in-frame ones; the method was immunoSEQ multiplex PCR. V and J calls and clone size are those listed in that table; D and trimming were worked out from the DNA. This sample has roughly 97,000 clones, with approximately 80% found just once. CDR3 length equals 15 residues. V was pared by 5 bases and J by 4 bases, with 14 bases of the junction left unmatched. CDR1 and CDR2 from the germline V gene are SQVTM and ANQGSEA. The source material was peripheral blood. This rearrangement joins TRBV29-1 to TRBJ2-7, with 7 nucleotides matching TRBD1. The TCR originated in a man aged 55 to 70 with acute or convalescent COVID-19. CDR3 region: CSVTRLPDRKYEQYF. The CDR3 DNA reads TGCAGCGTTACCCGGTTACCGGACAGGAAGTACGAGCAGTACTTC.